Included here is one TCR beta chain sequence, with context. The target of this receptor is not known. The junction differs from germline at one of its ends, possibly a read error. This specimen belongs to a study of tumor-infiltrating lymphocytes in primary liver carcinoma (dated by TCRdb to about 2017). Regarding the study in general: The five patients, three men and two women aged 30 to 69 years, had hepatocellular carcinoma (four) or combined HCC and intrahepatic cholangiocarcinoma (one). The five patients had tumors staged T1-T3 N0M0, with maximum diameters ranging from roughly 4.2 to 11 cm. Each sample produced about 3.65 to 7.13 million productive TCRbeta reads, and read depth showed no significant difference between tissue types. TCRbeta repertoire sequencing, expression microarrays and whole-exome sequencing were combined in the study across five regions of each liver tumor, with adjacent normal tissue and blood also included. A total of about 35 specimens from 5 patients, comprising some 25 tumor regions, 5 adjacent noncancerous liver tissues and 5 peripheral blood samples, were covered by TCRbeta repertoire sequencing. To link TCRbeta repertoire diversity to the local molecular phenotype, the 20 to 30 tumor region samples were profiled with Agilent mRNA microarrays. High reproducibility was observed for the technical replicate repertoires, with mean shared-clone rates approximately 0.9 and correlation coefficients above 0.95. Broader findings and caveats from the paper: Consistent with antigen-driven expansion, pairs of tumor regions showed higher repertoire overlap (mean about 36%) than either tumor-adjacent pairs (roughly 17%) or tumor-blood pairs (approximately 14%). Because the samples were bulk and unsorted, CD4+ and CD8+ T cell repertoires could not be compared. The top 250 clones accounted for a significantly greater share of the repertoire in tumors than in blood (p = 0.039). Only about 7.5-24% of top clones were found in all five regions of a tumor, suggesting spatial heterogeneity of tumor-infiltrating T cells. With just a few patients in the study, the authors point out that the findings should be validated in a larger study. Only the TCR beta chain was sequenced, which likely underestimates true repertoire diversity because unpaired alpha chains were not captured.

Starting from 500 to 650 ng total RNA, TCRbeta-specific cDNA was produced by reverse transcription with a constant-region primer and ProtoScript II reverse transcriptase. The TCRbeta libraries were prepared through three rounds of nested multiplex PCR following a slightly modified ARM-PCR procedure. Each of the first two PCR rounds ran for 10 cycles and used multiplex TRBV1-TRBV30 forward primers together with a Cbeta reverse primer. Sample barcodes and Illumina adapters were added in a final 25-cycle PCR using Deep VentR polymerase. Amplicons of 200-500 bp were gel-purified with a QIAquick gel extraction kit before sequencing. An Illumina HiSeq 2500 was used to sequence the TCRbeta amplicons with 250-bp paired-end reads. In the original analysis: To recover full CDR3 sequences, reads were quality-trimmed using Trimmomatic v0.33 and paired reads were then merged using FLASH v1.2.11. MiGEC v1.2.1b assigned V, D and J germline segments to the rearranged TCRbeta sequences. Clonotype statistics and Shannon-Wiener diversity indices were calculated with VDJtools v1.0.0. To cut down on sampling bias, every analysis after diversity analysis relied on just the 250 most abundant clonotypes from each sample. Starting from the raw public reads, TCRdb applied fastp trimming at Q25, assembled clones with MiXCR and retained in-frame beta chains. Rows are unified per CDR3 protein, each entry keeping the most common DNA and genes. TCRdb, not the original authors, processed these V and J calls. The sample table shows approximately 110,000 distinct CDR3 sequences, and roughly 80% are seen once. Together, the top ten hold under 25% of the sample.

Total RNA and DNA were co-extracted without cell sorting from around 20-30 mg of bulk tissue using the AllPrep DNA/RNA mini kit. Between late 2015 and March 2016, five patients in China with histopathologically diagnosed primary liver carcinoma had surgical resection. Chronic HBV infection was present in the patients, and the patients were treatment-naive at sampling. Each tumor was sampled at five spatially separated regions: the tumor centre plus the superior, inferior, left-lateral and right-lateral poles. Histology showed that every tumor sample contained more than 80% viable tumor cells. Each fresh piece of tumor and adjacent tissue was cut in two, with one half stored in RNAlater at -80 degrees C and the other half sent for histology. The CDR3 starts with the cysteine, ends with the phenylalanine, and has 15 residues. CDR3 DNA only is kept here, 45 bases in frame from base 1. As encoded in the germline V gene, CDR1 is MRHNA while CDR2 is SNTAGT.

The source of this sequence is a man aged 35-49 years with primary liver carcinoma and hepatitis B virus infection. Here the chain combines TRBV6-4 and TRBJ2-3, with 8 bases aligning to TRBD1. What was sequenced was liver tumor tissue from sampling region 3. The cell subset or site label here, explained by the study, means: tumor region T3, left-lateral pole. At the DNA level, the sequence is TGTGCCAGCAGTGACTCATCCCAGGGGGCAAATACGCGGTATTTT. Its amino acids are CASSDSSQGANTRYF.